These T cell receptor beta chains were read from a single sample in a study of response to subunit inactivated influenza vaccine. A single record per CDR3 protein comes from TCRdb applying MiXCR to the RT-PCR reads. The table records hundreds of thousands of distinct CDR3 sequences, 10% to 15% of them present only once. The specimen was PBMCs from blood, collected roughly 45 days after vaccination. Receptor source: a man aged 45 to 65 who received an inactivated influenza vaccine. Each CDR3 is given with its conserved first and last residue. The D gene is left open where the match is weak. Where a row states a size, it is once, few, many or the class of an expanded clone; other rows omit it.

D gene	clone size	J gene	V gene	CDR3 protein	CDR3 DNA
TRBD1	few	TRBJ1-1	TRBV2	CASSATGGLNTEAFF	TGTGCCAGCAGTGCTACAGGGGGATTGAACACTGAAGCTTTCTTT
NA	NA	TRBJ2-2	TRBV24-1	CATSDLSTNPNTGELFF	TGTGCCACCAGTGATTTGAGCACAAACCCAAACACCGGGGAGCTGTTTTTT
TRBD1	many	TRBJ1-1	TRBV12-3/TRBV12-4	CASSPHRGVGTEAFF	TGTGCCAGCAGTCCCCACAGGGGGGTTGGCACTGAAGCTTTCTTT
NA	few	TRBJ2-7	TRBV28	CASSEYPGRAYEQYF	TGTGCCAGCAGTGAGTACCCCGGAAGGGCCTACGAGCAGTACTTC
TRBD1	few	TRBJ2-5	TRBV10-3	CASRTGPFQETQYF	TGTGCCTCCAGGACAGGGCCCTTCCAAGAGACCCAGTACTTC
NA	NA	TRBJ2-1	TRBV5-6	CASRSWGYNGVEQFF	TGTGCCAGCAGGTCCTGGGGCTACAATGGCGTTGAGCAGTTCTTC
TRBD2	many	TRBJ2-5	TRBV12-3/TRBV12-4	CASRTTSGDETQYF	TGTGCCAGCAGAACGACTAGCGGGGATGAGACCCAGTACTTC
NA	few	TRBJ2-7	TRBV20-1	CSARFLAGTLLYEQYF	TGCAGTGCTAGATTTCTCGCGGGAACCTTATTATACGAGCAGTACTTC
TRBD2	NA	TRBJ2-7	TRBV20-1	CSARGTSGLSERYF	TGCAGTGCTAGGGGGACTAGCGGCCTCTCTGAGCGGTACTTC
TRBD1	NA	TRBJ1-6	TRBV20-1	CSARAQGGNNSPLHF	TGCAGTGCTAGAGCCCAGGGGGGGAATAATTCACCCCTCCACTTT
TRBD1	few	TRBJ1-2	TRBV3-1	CASSQGGNRGRVYGYTF	TGTGCCAGCAGCCAAGGCGGCAACAGGGGAAGGGTTTATGGCTACACCTTC
TRBD1	NA	TRBJ2-3	TRBV24-1	CATSDRPPGQVTDTQYF	TGTGCCACCAGTGATCGTCCTCCGGGACAGGTGACAGATACGCAGTATTTT
NA	few	TRBJ1-2	TRBV28	CASFQPGANGYGYTF	TGTGCCAGCTTCCAACCGGGGGCTAATGGGTATGGCTACACCTTC
NA	NA	TRBJ1-1	TRBV7-3	CASSFQEGTEAFF	TGTGCCAGCAGCTTTCAGGAGGGAACTGAAGCTTTCTTT
TRBD1	many	TRBJ1-1	TRBV5-1	CASKRTGMNTEAFF	TGCGCCAGCAAACGGACAGGGATGAACACTGAAGCTTTCTTT
TRBD2	few	TRBJ2-2	TRBV10-3	CAISESTPLGLAGGPNTGELFF	TGTGCCATCAGTGAGTCGACTCCTTTGGGACTAGCGGGGGGACCGAACACCGGGGAGCTGTTTTTT
NA	few	TRBJ1-4	TRBV12-3/TRBV12-4	CASSLRGETGGLFF	TGTGCCAGCAGTCTTAGGGGCGAGACAGGCGGACTGTTTTTT
NA	NA	TRBJ2-7	TRBV7-2	CASSLAGGVPVYEQYF	TGTGCCAGCAGCTTAGCAGGCGGCGTCCCGGTATACGAGCAGTACTTC
NA	few	TRBJ1-2	TRBV20-1	CSAREEQGSGYTF	TGCAGTGCTAGAGAGGAGCAGGGATCGGGCTACACCTTC
NA	NA	TRBJ2-7	TRBV7-9	CASSLFGGDYEQYF	TGTGCCAGCAGCTTATTCGGCGGGGACTACGAGCAGTACTTC
NA	many	TRBJ1-6	TRBV3-1	CASSQAPDSPLHF	TGTGCCAGCAGCCAAGCCCCAGATTCACCCCTCCACTTT
TRBD1	few	TRBJ1-2	TRBV29-1	CSALTGGGGYTF	TGCAGCGCCCTGACAGGGGGCGGAGGCTACACCTTC
NA	NA	TRBJ2-2	TRBV12-3/TRBV12-4	CASSPRIGPTGELFF	TGTGCCAGCAGCCCCCGTATTGGGCCCACCGGGGAGCTGTTTTTT
NA	NA	TRBJ2-6	TRBV19	CASRAPGSSGANDLTF	TGTGCCAGTAGGGCCCCGGGGAGCTCTGGGGCCAACGACCTGACTTTC
TRBD1	NA	TRBJ2-1	TRBV23-1	CATRQGGDNEQFF	TGCGCCACCCGACAGGGCGGAGACAATGAGCAGTTCTTC
NA	NA	TRBJ2-3	TRBV11-2	CASSLLRRDTQYF	TGTGCCAGCAGCTTATTACGGAGAGATACGCAGTATTTT
TRBD2	NA	TRBJ2-7	TRBV7-9	CASSHLGTSGGYEQYF	TGTGCCAGCAGCCACCTAGGGACTAGCGGGGGCTACGAGCAGTACTTC
TRBD2	few	TRBJ2-2	TRBV6-2/TRBV6-3	CASSSLTSRGELFF	TGTGCCAGCAGTTCTTTGACTAGCCGCGGGGAGCTGTTTTTT
NA	many	TRBJ1-1	TRBV29-1	CSVGFRLNTEAFF	TGCAGCGTTGGCTTCAGGTTGAACACTGAAGCTTTCTTT
NA	few	TRBJ2-2	TRBV28	CASRRGWGRVGELFF	TGTGCCAGCCGACGCGGGTGGGGGCGCGTCGGGGAGCTGTTTTTT
NA	few	TRBJ2-7	TRBV12-3/TRBV12-4	CASREGRGRQYF	TGTGCCAGCAGGGAGGGGCGAGGACGCCAGTACTTC
TRBD1	NA	TRBJ2-7	TRBV7-6	CASSSGQGLEQYF	TGTGCCAGCAGCTCGGGACAGGGTCTCGAGCAGTACTTC
NA	NA	TRBJ1-2	TRBV7-2	CASSPGAMYGYTF	TGTGCCAGCAGCCCCGGGGCCATGTATGGCTACACCTTC
NA	NA	TRBJ2-5	TRBV20-1	CSARVVETQYF	TGCAGTGCTAGAGTAGTTGAGACCCAGTACTTC
TRBD1	few	TRBJ2-2	TRBV7-7	CASSPILTGRTGELFF	TGTGCCAGCAGCCCGATCTTGACAGGGAGAACCGGGGAGCTGTTTTTT
NA	many	TRBJ2-7	TRBV12-3/TRBV12-4	CASSLAGMYEQYF	TGTGCCAGCAGTTTGGCAGGGATGTACGAGCAGTACTTC
NA	few	TRBJ2-7	TRBV20-1	CSPRGDLSYEQYF	TGCAGTCCCAGAGGGGACCTCTCCTACGAGCAGTACTTC
NA	many	TRBJ1-6	TRBV12-3/TRBV12-4	CASSLGANNSPLHF	TGTGCCAGCAGTCTCGGGGCAAATAATTCACCCCTCCACTTT
NA	NA	TRBJ2-1	TRBV12-3/TRBV12-4	CDSTSGRGWAYQETQFF	TGTGACAGCACCTCCGGACGAGGGTGGGCCTACCAAGAGACCCAGTTCTTC
TRBD1	NA	TRBJ1-5	TRBV19	CATRQGARSNQPQHF	TGTGCCACTAGACAGGGGGCGCGAAGCAATCAGCCCCAGCATTTT
NA	NA	TRBJ1-6	TRBV2	CASTPDTSRNSPLHF	TGTGCCAGCACTCCCGATACGAGTCGTAATTCACCCCTCCACTTT
NA	NA	TRBJ2-3	TRBV7-3	CASSLMGGPDTQYF	TGTGCCAGCAGCTTAATGGGGGGTCCAGATACGCAGTATTTT
NA	few	TRBJ2-1	TRBV5-1	CASSLVQGRGNEQFF	TGCGCCAGCAGCTTGGTTCAGGGCCGGGGCAATGAGCAGTTCTTC
NA	NA	TRBJ2-1	TRBV12-3/TRBV12-4	CASSLGSVYNEQFF	TGTGCCAGCAGTTTAGGAAGTGTTTACAATGAGCAGTTCTTC
TRBD2	few	TRBJ2-3	TRBV7-3	CASSLIPSLAGVPRTTDTQYF	TGTGCCAGCAGCTTAATTCCCTCCCTAGCGGGGGTACCCCGGACTACTGATACGCAGTATTTT
NA	NA	TRBJ1-5	TRBV12-3/TRBV12-4	CASTLNNQPQHF	TGTGCCAGCACCCTTAACAATCAGCCCCAGCATTTT
NA	many	TRBJ2-1	TRBV5-1	CASSPGTEEQFF	TGCGCCAGCAGCCCCGGGACGGAGGAGCAGTTCTTC
TRBD2	few	TRBJ2-1	TRBV29-1	CSVSVSSGALDEQFF	TGCAGCGTTTCTGTGAGCAGCGGGGCTTTGGATGAGCAGTTCTTC
TRBD1	many	TRBJ1-2	TRBV20-1	CSARSTGRVDYGYTF	TGCAGTGCTAGATCGACAGGGAGGGTAGACTATGGCTACACCTTC
NA	many	TRBJ2-1	TRBV12-3/TRBV12-4	CASSTSVSRNEQFF	TGTGCCAGCAGCACTAGTGTATCTAGGAATGAGCAGTTCTTC
NA	few	TRBJ2-2	TRBV6-2/TRBV6-3	CASRNTYGLENTGELFF	TGTGCCAGCAGAAACACGTATGGACTGGAGAACACCGGGGAGCTGTTTTTT
NA	NA	TRBJ2-7	TRBV5-1	CASSLVRTDYEQYF	TGCGCCAGCAGCTTGGTGAGGACAGACTACGAGCAGTACTTC
NA	few	TRBJ2-7	TRBV7-2	CASSGREQYF	TGTGCCAGCTCCGGGCGCGAGCAGTACTTC
TRBD2	few	TRBJ2-3	TRBV7-2	CASSYSGTRNTDTQYF	TGTGCCAGCAGCTATTCCGGGACTAGGAACACAGATACGCAGTATTTT
TRBD2	few	TRBJ2-7	TRBV7-2	CASSLRTSGRPYEQYF	TGTGCCAGCAGCCTCCGGACTAGCGGGAGGCCCTACGAGCAGTACTTC
TRBD1	NA	TRBJ1-1	TRBV6-2/TRBV6-3	CASSYSDRVRAFF	TGTGCCAGCAGTTACTCCGACAGGGTGAGAGCTTTCTTT
TRBD1	few	TRBJ2-3	TRBV20-1	CSASRTGATDTQYF	TGCAGCGCATCAAGGACAGGGGCCACAGATACGCAGTATTTT
NA	NA	TRBJ2-5	TRBV20-1	CSARAGTPKETQYF	TGCAGTGCTAGAGCCGGGACCCCCAAAGAGACCCAGTACTTC
NA	few	TRBJ2-3	TRBV5-1	CASSLMWQGRDTQYF	TGCGCCAGCAGCTTAATGTGGCAGGGTAGAGATACGCAGTATTTT